This record covers a single T cell receptor (beta chain). This clonotype was recorded many times. There is no known antigen for this receptor. Base qualities are not recorded, but no much larger clone differs from it by a single base. These data originate in a study of T-cell memory formation after mild COVID-19 (dated by TCRdb to the early 2020s). Some background on the complete study: TCR sequence clusters from the two donors were found to be largely donor specific. T-cell clones expanding and contracting after mild COVID-19 in a couple of donors were tracked by longitudinal TCRalpha and TCRbeta repertoire sequencing. Two young, previously healthy adult volunteers made up the cohort, one male and one female.

The sequencer listed for this sample is Illumina NovaSeq 6000. TCRalpha and TCRbeta cDNA libraries were built by 5'RACE with constant-segment primers, adding sample barcodes and unique molecular identifiers. RNA was extracted from every sample with Trizol reagent. Library amplification was performed in two PCR steps, and a second sample barcode and Illumina TruSeq adapters were introduced in the second step. Sequencing of the libraries was done on an Illumina NovaSeq, producing 2 x 150 bp paired-end reads. The authors' pipeline ran thus. Reads were demultiplexed and collapsed into UMI-guided consensus sequences with migec v1.2.7. Using mixcr v2.1.11, the UMI consensuses were aligned to TRA and TRB V and J templates and assembled into clonotypes. A clonotype was counted as expanded or contracted only when both edgeR and NoisET called the clonotype significant, with the noise models trained on biological replicates. For edgeR calls, the thresholds were a false discovery rate-adjusted p below 0.01 and a log2 fold-change of 1. As an exploratory analysis of dynamics, max-normalized trajectories of the 1000 most abundant clonotypes were examined with PCA combined with hierarchical clustering. The CD4 or CD8 phenotype of responding clones was assigned using the separately sequenced CD4+ and CD8+ repertoires. TCRdb ran its own pipeline on the public reads, namely fastp trimming at Q25 and MiXCR clone calling, and kept in-frame beta chains. Under each unique CDR3 protein, matching rows form one entry showing the most common genes and DNA. The V and J calls and clone size come from TCRdb's table, not from the authors' own analysis. The sample yields over 35,000 distinct CDR3 sequences; 8.5% to 10% were counted once. The ten largest account for around 11% of the sample.

Study-wide conclusions, independent of this receptor: From day 15 to 85, contracting clones showed balanced CD4/CD8 phenotypes, whereas a second wave of clones that expanded from day 15 to 37 leaned towards CD4+. Contracting CD4+ clones turned up mainly in the CM and EM memory subsets, whereas EMRA was where CD8+ clones were enriched. The second-wave clones that peaked on day 37 were not confirmed to be SARS-CoV-2 specific. Only a couple of mild cases were covered by the study, and larger cohorts that include severe cases with pre-infection samples were considered necessary. Some responding clones were detected in pre-infection memory, suggesting pre-existing cross-reactive memory T cells joined the SARS-CoV-2 response.

V is cut by 3 bases and J by 1 base, and the space between the germline ends is 12 bases. The CDR3 runs 14 amino acids, cysteine and phenylalanine included. The sequence is cut down to CDR3 DNA, 42 bases in frame from base 1. According to the germline V gene (reference sequence), CDR1 reads DFQATT and CDR2 reads SNEGSKA. PBMCs were isolated by Ficoll-Paque density gradient centrifugation. This receptor was obtained from an adult woman who had mild COVID-19 (a few samples of this study predate the infection). The sample titles of this study are shuffled in the database, so cell type and time point are left out; the donor was told from shared clones. The rearrangement combines TRBV20-1 with TRBJ2-5; confidence is insufficient to name the D gene. Sequenced: PBMCs or a T cell subset sorted from them (not recorded which). The sequenced DNA: TGCAGTGCTAGGGTCGTCCGCCCCCAAGAGACCCAGTACTTC. This sequence encodes CSARVVRPQETQYF.